Listed below are T cell receptor beta chains from one sample, sequenced in a study of T cells expressing NK-cell markers. TCRdb processed the 5' RACE reads again and assigns one entry to each CDR3 protein, with no DNA. The sample has 500,000 to 700,000 distinct CDR3 sequences. The specimen sequenced was blood T cells: a sorted CD56 or NKG2C T cell subset, CD4+ or CD8+ T cells, or bulk PBMC T cells (not recorded which). The receptors derive from a man aged 18 to 30 in good health. Both conserved end residues are part of each CDR3. The order of the fields is V gene, J gene, CDR3 protein.

TRBV29-1	TRBJ2-1	CSVVGVTLRNEQFF
TRBV7-2	TRBJ2-5	CASSPRLGQQETQYF
TRBV12-3/TRBV12-4	TRBJ2-7	CASSYGLAARYEQYF
TRBV19	TRBJ2-5	CASSLSGRGETQYF
TRBV20-1	TRBJ1-1	CSAAGGGNTEAFF
TRBV4-1	TRBJ1-5	CASSQGAAQPQHF
TRBV10-3	TRBJ2-1	CAISGRERSEQFF
TRBV7-9	TRBJ2-7	CASSVVHEQYF
TRBV5-1	TRBJ2-1	CASSLGGTSVEQFF
TRBV12-3/TRBV12-4	TRBJ1-4	CASSQRPNPWEKLFF
TRBV7-6	TRBJ2-6	CASSVRSGGSGANVLTF
TRBV12-3/TRBV12-4	TRBJ2-5	CASSPSGSGRRKTQYF
TRBV6-2/TRBV6-3	TRBJ2-4	CASTGSPGRSGPMGGDIQYF
TRBV13	TRBJ2-4	CASNVAGQRNIQYF
TRBV3-1	TRBJ2-3	CASSQTPTHTDTQYF
TRBV4-3	TRBJ2-1	CASSHTLAGASRGEQFF
TRBV7-8	TRBJ1-5	CASSPGNRYSNQPQHF
TRBV10-3	TRBJ1-2	CAISERDRESSLDTF
TRBV24-1	TRBJ2-1	CATSGTAYNEQFF
TRBV11-2	TRBJ2-7	CASSGRDSSYEQYF
TRBV4-3	TRBJ2-7	CASSQYEDRGQIEQYF
TRBV12-3/TRBV12-4	TRBJ1-4	CASSFYPKNEKLFF
TRBV19	TRBJ2-1	CASSILSSYNEQFF
TRBV19	TRBJ1-4	CASRSTRSNEKLFF
TRBV11-2	TRBJ2-5	CASTIQGIGETQYF
TRBV29-1	TRBJ2-1	CSVGNPVEQFF
TRBV5-1	TRBJ2-2	CASSLAPGLAGNTGELFF
TRBV28	TRBJ2-7	CASSPPRVYEQYF